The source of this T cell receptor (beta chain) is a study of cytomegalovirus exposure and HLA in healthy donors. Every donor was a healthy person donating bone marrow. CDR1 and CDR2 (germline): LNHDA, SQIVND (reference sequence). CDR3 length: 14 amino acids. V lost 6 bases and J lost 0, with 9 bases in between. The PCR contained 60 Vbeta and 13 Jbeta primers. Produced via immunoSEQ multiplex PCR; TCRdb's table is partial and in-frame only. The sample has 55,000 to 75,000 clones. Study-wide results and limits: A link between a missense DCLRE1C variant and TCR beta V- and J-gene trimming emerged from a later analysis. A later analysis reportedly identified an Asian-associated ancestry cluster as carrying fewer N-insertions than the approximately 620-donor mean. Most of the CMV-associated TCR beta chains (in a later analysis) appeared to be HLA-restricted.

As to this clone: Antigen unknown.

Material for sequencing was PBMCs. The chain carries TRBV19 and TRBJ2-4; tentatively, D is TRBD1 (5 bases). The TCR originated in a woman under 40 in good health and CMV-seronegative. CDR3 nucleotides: TGTGCCAGTAGAAACAGGATAGCCAAAAACATTCAGTACTTC. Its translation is CASRNRIAKNIQYF.